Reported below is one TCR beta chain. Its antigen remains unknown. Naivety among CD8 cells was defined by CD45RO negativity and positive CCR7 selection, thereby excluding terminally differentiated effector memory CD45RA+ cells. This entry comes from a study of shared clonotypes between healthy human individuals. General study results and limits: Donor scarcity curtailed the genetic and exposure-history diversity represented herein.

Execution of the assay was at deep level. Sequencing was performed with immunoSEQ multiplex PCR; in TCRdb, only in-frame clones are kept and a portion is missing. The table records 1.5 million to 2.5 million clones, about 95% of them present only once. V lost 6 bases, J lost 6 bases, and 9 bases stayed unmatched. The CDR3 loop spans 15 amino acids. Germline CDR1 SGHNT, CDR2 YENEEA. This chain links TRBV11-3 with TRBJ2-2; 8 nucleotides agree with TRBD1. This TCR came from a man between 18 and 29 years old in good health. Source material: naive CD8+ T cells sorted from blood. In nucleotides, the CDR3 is TGTGCCAGCAGTTCGGAAACAGGGGGAGCCGGGGAGCTGTTTTTT. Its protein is CASSSETGGAGELFF.